The next 12 T cell receptor beta chains were all read from a single sample in a study of monozygotic twins with inflammatory bowel disease. Each CDR3 protein gets one entry in TCRdb, which reprocessed the 5' RACE reads and gives no DNA. The listing records just over 300,000 distinct CDR3 sequences. Sample: blood. All receptors come from a human donor with ulcerative colitis or Crohn's disease, or a healthy co-twin of an affected twin (not recorded which).

V gene TRBV7-2 combines with J gene TRBJ1-2; TCRdb calls TRBD1, which cannot be checked without DNA. Germline loops: CDR1 SGHTA, CDR2 FQGNSA. The CDR3 is 15 amino acids. CDR3: CASTSQGARGYGYTF.

This sequence joins TRBV5-1 and TRBJ2-5; the TCRdb D gene call, TRBD1, has no DNA to confirm it. Per germline, CDR1 SGHRS and CDR2 YFSETQ. The CDR3 runs to 15 residues. This chain's CDR3 is CASSLSSRQQETQYF.

Here the CDR3 reads CASSLGPRGDEQFF. The chain uses TRBV7-2 and TRBJ2-1; TCRdb gives TRBD2 as the D gene, but with no DNA this cannot be confirmed. The CDR3 has 14 residues. Germline V gene data show CDR1 as SGHTA and CDR2 as FQGNSA.

V and J are TRBV12-3 or TRBV12-4 and TRBJ2-2. CDR3 length: 12 amino acids. CDR3 protein: CASSFSAGELFF.

This chain links TRBV20-1 with TRBJ2-7. The CDR3 runs to 13 residues. From germline, CDR1 is DFQATT and CDR2 SNEGSKA (reference sequence). The CDR3 loop is CSASRGSDYEQYF.

This chain connects TRBV18 to TRBJ2-7. CDR1 and CDR2 from the germline V gene are KGHSH and LQKENI. The CDR3 has 14 residues. The CDR3 protein is CASSQLESSYEQYF.

The chain couples TRBV6-1 to TRBJ2-2; the D gene TCRdb calls, TRBD1, cannot be checked with no DNA. The CDR3 covers 15 residues. Germline CDR1 MNHNS, CDR2 SASEGT. The CDR3 loop reads CASRTDRAVTGELFF.

The genes are TRBV27 and TRBJ2-7; TCRdb's D call, TRBD2, is unchecked because there is no DNA. Germline V gene data show CDR1 as MNHEY and CDR2 as SMNVEV (reference sequence). This CDR3 comprises 15 residues. The CDR3 sequence: CASSPTLTGAYEQYF.

V and J are TRBV5-6 and TRBJ2-1; as DNA is missing, the TRBD1 call by TCRdb cannot be tested. Germline V gene sequence: CDR1 SGHDT, CDR2 YYEEEE. The length of the CDR3 is 15 residues. CDR3 sequence reads: CASGRGAASYNEQFF.

The gene calls are TRBV28 and TRBJ1-5. Per the germline V gene, CDR1 is MDHEN and CDR2 is SYDVKM. CDR3 length: 13 residues. CDR3 residues: CASSLQTYQPQHF.

The V call is TRBV12-3 or TRBV12-4, the J call TRBJ2-1; the TCRdb call, TRBD2, lacks DNA for checking. The CDR3 length is 17 residues. The CDR3 is CASLGREGSGGYNEQFF.

The CDR3 spells CASSPAGLGEQYF. This rearrangement joins TRBV28 to TRBJ2-7; TCRdb lists TRBD1, though no DNA is available to test this call. The CDR3 covers 13 residues. Per germline, CDR1 MDHEN and CDR2 SYDVKM.